This is a list of T cell receptor beta chains from one sample in a study of blood T cell repertoires in COVID-19. Sequenced by immunoSEQ multiplex PCR; TCRdb stores in-frame clones only, minus some. The sample carries 200,000 to 250,000 clones, over 60% recorded once. Sequenced: peripheral blood. These receptors all come from a woman between 65 and 79 years old with acute or convalescent COVID-19. Both conserved end residues are part of each CDR3. A D gene is named only where the DNA matches it firmly. Rows may omit the clone size; those that give it use once, few, many or a size class.

J: TRBJ2-1; D: .; V: TRBV7-9; size: .; DNA: TGTGCCTATTCGAAGGAGGGGAGATCCTACAATGAGCAGTTCTTC; CDR3: CAYSKEGRSYNEQFF
J: TRBJ2-5; D: TRBD2; V: TRBV3-1/TRBV3-2; size: .; DNA: TGTGCCAGCAGCCCGGGGGGTGGGCCCCCGAGGGAGACCCAGTACTTC; CDR3: CASSPGGGPPRETQYF
J: TRBJ2-7; D: TRBD1; V: TRBV15; size: .; DNA: TGTGCCACCAGCAGACGGGACAGGGAAGGGAACGAGCAGTACTTC; CDR3: CATSRRDREGNEQYF
J: TRBJ1-1; D: .; V: TRBV18; size: few; DNA: TGTGCCAGCTCACTTGTGGTTTCGGACACTGAAGCTTTCTTT; CDR3: CASSLVVSDTEAFF
J: TRBJ1-1; D: .; V: TRBV5-6; size: .; DNA: TGTGCCAGCAGCCTTGGTTGGGGAGACACTGAAGCTTTCTTT; CDR3: CASSLGWGDTEAFF
J: TRBJ1-1; D: TRBD1; V: TRBV30; size: few; DNA: TGTGCCTGGAGTGTATTAGGGACAGGGTCGAACACTGAAGCTTTCTTT; CDR3: CAWSVLGTGSNTEAFF
J: TRBJ2-5; D: TRBD2; V: TRBV30; size: .; DNA: TGTGCTTTGGGGGGGTTCCAAGAGACCCAGTACTTC; CDR3: CALGGFQETQYF
J: TRBJ2-5; D: .; V: TRBV10-3; size: .; DNA: TGTGCCATCAGTGATGGCAGGGTCCAAGAGACCCAGTACTTC; CDR3: CAISDGRVQETQYF
J: TRBJ1-1; D: .; V: TRBV7-2; size: .; DNA: TGTGCCAGCAGCTTAACGGGGAACACTGAAGCTTTCTTT; CDR3: CASSLTGNTEAFF
J: TRBJ1-2; D: .; V: TRBV6-4; size: .; DNA: TGTGCCAGCAGTGATGGGGGCGCGTATGGCTACACCTTC; CDR3: CASSDGGAYGYTF
J: TRBJ2-1; D: .; V: TRBV7-9; size: .; DNA: TGTGCCAGCAGCCCCACCGTGGCTGCCAGGGAGCAGTTCTTC; CDR3: CASSPTVAAREQFF
J: TRBJ2-3; D: TRBD2; V: TRBV9; size: once; DNA: TGTGCCAGCAGCGCAGACAGGCTTCCCACCTCTAGCGGGAGGACAGATACGCAGTATTTT; CDR3: CASSADRLPTSSGRTDTQYF
J: TRBJ1-2; D: TRBD1; V: TRBV19; size: .; DNA: TGTGCCAGTAGTATGCAGGGGGCGGGTGGCTACACCTTC; CDR3: CASSMQGAGGYTF
J: TRBJ1-1; D: .; V: TRBV7-9; size: .; DNA: TGTGCCAGCAGCCCCTTGAACACTGAAGCTTTCTTT; CDR3: CASSPLNTEAFF
J: TRBJ1-3; D: TRBD1; V: TRBV10-2; size: .; DNA: TGCGCCAGCAGTGCTTCCACCGGGACAGGTATACATTTT; CDR3: CASSASTGTGIHF
J: TRBJ2-1; D: .; V: TRBV13; size: .; DNA: TGTGCCAGCAGCTTAGGCCGGGTTAGCGCCTACTACAATGAGCAGTTCTTC; CDR3: CASSLGRVSAYYNEQFF
J: TRBJ1-2; D: TRBD1; V: TRBV28; size: .; DNA: TGTGCCAGCAGCCAATCCGGGACAGGGCAGGCCTATGGCTACACCTTC; CDR3: CASSQSGTGQAYGYTF
J: TRBJ2-3; D: .; V: TRBV5-4; size: .; DNA: TGTGCCAGCAGCCCCAACACAGATACGCAGTATTTT; CDR3: CASSPNTDTQYF
J: TRBJ2-7; D: .; V: TRBV7-2; size: .; DNA: TGTGCCAGCAGCTTATTGGGGACTTCACCCCCCTACTTC; CDR3: CASSLLGTSPPYF
J: TRBJ2-5; D: .; V: TRBV3-1/TRBV3-2; size: .; DNA: TGTGCCAGCAGCCCCCCCCCTGGGGGGAGCCAAGAGACCCAGTACTTC; CDR3: CASSPPPGGSQETQYF
J: TRBJ2-7; D: TRBD2; V: TRBV6-5; size: .; DNA: TGTGCCAGCAGCCCCCGGGGCGGGAGGGCCTACGAGCAGTACTTC; CDR3: CASSPRGGRAYEQYF
J: TRBJ2-7; D: .; V: TRBV10-3; size: .; DNA: TGTGCCATCAGTGAGGACATGGAGGGCCACTACGAGCAGTACTTC; CDR3: CAISEDMEGHYEQYF
J: TRBJ1-5; D: TRBD1; V: TRBV18; size: .; DNA: TGTGCCAGCTCCCTGGGACAGGGGGCAAGTCAGCCCCAGCATTTT; CDR3: CASSLGQGASQPQHF
J: TRBJ1-4; D: .; V: TRBV2; size: .; DNA: TGTGCCAGCACTCGGGACACTACGAATGAAAAACTGTTTTTT; CDR3: CASTRDTTNEKLFF
J: TRBJ1-3; D: .; V: TRBV6-5; size: .; DNA: TGTGCCAGCAGTCTGGGGACTATCCAGGGGACCATATATTTT; CDR3: CASSLGTIQGTIYF
J: TRBJ2-6; D: TRBD2; V: TRBV30; size: .; DNA: TGTGCCTGGAGTCGGAGAGGGAGGGCTGGGGCCAACGTCCTGACTTTC; CDR3: CAWSRRGRAGANVLTF
J: TRBJ2-7; D: TRBD1; V: TRBV28; size: .; DNA: TGTGCCAGCACCCCAGCCGGGACAGGGATCTCCTACGAGCAGTACTTC; CDR3: CASTPAGTGISYEQYF
J: TRBJ2-1; D: .; V: TRBV3-1/TRBV3-2; size: few; DNA: TGTGCCAGCAGCCCCCTCCCGGACATCACCTACAATGAGCAGTTCTTC; CDR3: CASSPLPDITYNEQFF
J: TRBJ1-1; D: .; V: TRBV5-4; size: .; DNA: TGTGCCAGCAGCCCCCGGGGGGGGGAGGGCACTGAAGCTTTCTTT; CDR3: CASSPRGGEGTEAFF
J: TRBJ2-5; D: TRBD1; V: TRBV19; size: once; DNA: TGTGCCAGTGGACAGGGCCAAGAGACCCAGTACTTC; CDR3: CASGQGQETQYF
J: TRBJ1-6; D: .; V: TRBV10-3; size: .; DNA: TGTGCCATCAGTGAGGGCTTCGGCAGGGAAAATTCACCCCTCCACTTT; CDR3: CAISEGFGRENSPLHF
J: TRBJ1-1; D: .; V: TRBV7-6; size: .; DNA: TGTGCCAGCAGCACACAACAGGGCCTGAACACTGAAGCTTTCTTT; CDR3: CASSTQQGLNTEAFF
J: TRBJ1-5; D: TRBD1; V: TRBV19; size: few; DNA: TGTGCCAGTAGTCTCCAGGGGGCGGGAAATCAGCCCCAGCATTTT; CDR3: CASSLQGAGNQPQHF
J: TRBJ2-6; D: .; V: TRBV28; size: .; DNA: TGTGCCAGCAGCCCTGGGGGGGCGGGGGCCAACGTCCTGACTTTC; CDR3: CASSPGGAGANVLTF
J: TRBJ2-3; D: TRBD1; V: TRBV5-1; size: few; DNA: TGCGCCAGCAGTCGGGACAGGGCGGAGGATACGCAGTATTTT; CDR3: CASSRDRAEDTQYF
J: TRBJ1-2; D: .; V: TRBV29-1; size: .; DNA: TGCAGCGTTGAAACGGTGTCCGGCTACACCTTC; CDR3: CSVETVSGYTF
J: TRBJ1-2; D: .; V: TRBV7-2; size: .; DNA: TGTGCCAGCAGCTTAGCGGGAGGGGTCGGCTATGGCTACACCTTC; CDR3: CASSLAGGVGYGYTF
J: TRBJ2-5; D: TRBD2; V: TRBV6-1; size: medium-sized; DNA: TGTGCCAGCAGTGGAGGGGCGGGAGTAATAAAAGAGACCCAGTACTTC; CDR3: CASSGGAGVIKETQYF
J: TRBJ2-7; D: TRBD2; V: TRBV7-2; size: .; DNA: TGTGCCAGCAGCCCCCGGGGAGGGCTGTACGAGCAGTACTTC; CDR3: CASSPRGGLYEQYF
J: TRBJ2-7; D: .; V: TRBV28; size: .; DNA: TGTGCCAGCAGTTTACGGAGTCCCTACGAGCAGTACTTC; CDR3: CASSLRSPYEQYF
J: TRBJ1-4; D: .; V: TRBV3-1/TRBV3-2; size: .; DNA: TGTGCCAGCAGCCAAGATCGCGGGGTGTCGACTAATGAAAAACTGTTTTTT; CDR3: CASSQDRGVSTNEKLFF
J: TRBJ2-7; D: TRBD2; V: TRBV2; size: .; DNA: TGTGCCAGCATGTCTAGCGGGGTCTCCTACGAGCAGTACTTC; CDR3: CASMSSGVSYEQYF
J: TRBJ1-6; D: .; V: TRBV18; size: .; DNA: TGTGCCAGCTCATCAGAGGGCTCCTATAATTCACCCCTCCACTTT; CDR3: CASSSEGSYNSPLHF
J: TRBJ2-5; D: TRBD1; V: TRBV5-1; size: .; DNA: TGCGCCAGCAGCCTGGGACAGCACCAAGAGACCCAGTACTTC; CDR3: CASSLGQHQETQYF
J: TRBJ2-1; D: TRBD2; V: TRBV5-1; size: once; DNA: TGCGCCAGCAGCCCGGGGCACAGGCTTGGGGCGGGGGGCCGATCTTCCTACAATGAGCAGTTCTTC; CDR3: CASSPGHRLGAGGRSSYNEQFF
J: TRBJ1-4; D: TRBD1; V: TRBV5-6; size: .; DNA: TGTGCCAGCAGCTATGGGACAGGGAATGAAAAACTGTTTTTT; CDR3: CASSYGTGNEKLFF
J: TRBJ1-3; D: .; V: TRBV7-2; size: few; DNA: TGTGCCAGCAGCGCCGCCGACATGCAATCGGGAAACACCATATATTTT; CDR3: CASSAADMQSGNTIYF
J: TRBJ2-1; D: TRBD2; V: TRBV5-8; size: .; DNA: TGTGCCAGCAGCGGATTTCCGGGACTAGCGTATAATGAGCAGTTCTTC; CDR3: CASSGFPGLAYNEQFF
J: TRBJ1-2; D: .; V: TRBV19; size: .; DNA: TGTGCCAGTAGTAACCGGGACTTGGGGCTGAGGTCTGGCTACACCTTC; CDR3: CASSNRDLGLRSGYTF
J: TRBJ1-4; D: .; V: TRBV30; size: .; DNA: TGTGCCTGGAGTGTGGGACTCGCGACTAATGAAAAACTGTTTTTT; CDR3: CAWSVGLATNEKLFF
J: TRBJ2-1; D: TRBD2; V: TRBV3-1/TRBV3-2; size: once; DNA: TGTGCCAGCTCGGGTTCGGGCTCATCTACTAGCGGGAGGAGCTCCTACAATGAGCAGTTCTTC; CDR3: CASSGSGSSTSGRSSYNEQFF
J: TRBJ2-1; D: TRBD2; V: TRBV28; size: .; DNA: TGTGCCAGCAGTGGGCTCCTAGCGGGAGGCTACAATGAGCAGTTCTTC; CDR3: CASSGLLAGGYNEQFF
J: TRBJ2-2; D: TRBD1; V: TRBV5-1; size: .; DNA: TGCGCCAGCAGCCCGGGACAGGGGATTTTAAACACCGGGGAGCTGTTTTTT; CDR3: CASSPGQGILNTGELFF
J: TRBJ2-2; D: .; V: TRBV24-1; size: many; DNA: TGTGCCACTACCGGGACACCTAACACCGGGGAGCTGTTTTTT; CDR3: CATTGTPNTGELFF
J: TRBJ2-5; D: TRBD2; V: TRBV3-1/TRBV3-2; size: .; DNA: TGTGCCAGCAGCCAAGGACTAGCGGGACAAGAGACCCAGTACTTC; CDR3: CASSQGLAGQETQYF
J: TRBJ2-1; D: TRBD1; V: TRBV27; size: .; DNA: TGTGCCAGCAGTTTATTCCCTGACAGGGGCCCTAACAATGAGCAGTTCTTC; CDR3: CASSLFPDRGPNNEQFF
J: TRBJ2-3; D: .; V: TRBV7-3; size: .; DNA: TGTGCCAGCAGCGGTAGCGGCACAGATACGCAGTATTTT; CDR3: CASSGSGTDTQYF
J: TRBJ2-7; D: TRBD1; V: TRBV10-3; size: .; DNA: TGTGCCATCTCTGACCGCGCAGGGGGTGACGAGCAGTACTTC; CDR3: CAISDRAGGDEQYF
J: TRBJ2-7; D: TRBD1; V: TRBV24-1; size: .; DNA: TGTGCCACCAGTGATCCCGGGACAGGGCACGAGCAGTACTTC; CDR3: CATSDPGTGHEQYF